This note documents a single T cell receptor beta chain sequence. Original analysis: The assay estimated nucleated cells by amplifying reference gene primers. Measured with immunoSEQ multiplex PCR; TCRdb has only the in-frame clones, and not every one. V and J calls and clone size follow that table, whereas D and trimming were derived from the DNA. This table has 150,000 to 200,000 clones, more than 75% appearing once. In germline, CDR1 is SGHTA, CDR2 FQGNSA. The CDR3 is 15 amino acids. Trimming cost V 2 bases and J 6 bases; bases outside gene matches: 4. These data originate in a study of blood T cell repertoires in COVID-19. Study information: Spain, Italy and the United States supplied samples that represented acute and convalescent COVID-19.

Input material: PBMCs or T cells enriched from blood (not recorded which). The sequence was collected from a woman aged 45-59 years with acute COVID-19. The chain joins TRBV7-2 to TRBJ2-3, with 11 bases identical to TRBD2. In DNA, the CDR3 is TGTGCCAGCAGCTTAAGGCCTAGCGGGGGGGATACGCAGTATTTT. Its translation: CASSLRPSGGDTQYF.